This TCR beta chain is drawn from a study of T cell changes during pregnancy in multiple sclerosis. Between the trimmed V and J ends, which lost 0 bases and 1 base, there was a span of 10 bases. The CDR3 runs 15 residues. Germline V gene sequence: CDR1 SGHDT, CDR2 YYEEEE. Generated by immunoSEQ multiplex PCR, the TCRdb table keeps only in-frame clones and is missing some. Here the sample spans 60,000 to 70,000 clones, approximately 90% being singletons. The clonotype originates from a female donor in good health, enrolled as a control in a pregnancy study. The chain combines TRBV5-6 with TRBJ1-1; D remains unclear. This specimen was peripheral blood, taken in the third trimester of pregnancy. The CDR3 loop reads CASSLELAENTEAFF. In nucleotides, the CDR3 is TGTGCCAGCAGCTTGGAATTGGCAGAGAACACTGAAGCTTTCTTT.